This TCR beta chain was identified in a study of blood T cell repertoires in COVID-19. Study summary: Sites in the United States, Italy and Spain provided acute and convalescent COVID-19 samples. T cells, B-cell-depleted T cells, or PBMCs provided the cDNA or gDNA that served as material.

Authors' processing steps: Nucleated cell number was recorded as an estimate derived from reference gene primer amplification. Generated by immunoSEQ multiplex PCR, the TCRdb table keeps only in-frame clones and is missing some. D and trimming come from the DNA, and the V and J calls and clone size come from that table. The sample records under 300,000 clones, approximately 86% being singletons. Participants were aged about 18 to 90 years, lived in 24 US areas, and enrolled virtually. Per germline, CDR1 SNHLY and CDR2 FYNNEI. The CDR3 is made up of 14 amino acids. V shed 2 bases and J 3 bases; nucleotides not matched to a gene: 1.

The origin of this receptor is a young woman with acute COVID-19. V gene TRBV2 combines with J gene TRBJ1-3; TRBD1 matches at 7 bases. The sample taken for sequencing was PBMCs or T cells enriched from blood (not recorded which). CDR3 loop: CASSEQGGGNTIYF. The CDR3 bases are TGTGCCAGCAGTGAACAGGGGGGTGGAAACACCATATATTTT.